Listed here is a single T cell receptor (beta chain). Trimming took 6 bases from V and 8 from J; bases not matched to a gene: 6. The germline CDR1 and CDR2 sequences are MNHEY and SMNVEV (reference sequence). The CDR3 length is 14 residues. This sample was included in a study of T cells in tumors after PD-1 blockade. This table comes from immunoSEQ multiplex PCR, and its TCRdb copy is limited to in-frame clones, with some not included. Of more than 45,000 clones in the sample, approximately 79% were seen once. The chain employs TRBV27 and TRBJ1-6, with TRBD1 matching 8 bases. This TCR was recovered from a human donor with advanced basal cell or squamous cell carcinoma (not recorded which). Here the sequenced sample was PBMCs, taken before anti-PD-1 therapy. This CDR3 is CASRAGGRDSPLHF. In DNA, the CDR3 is TGTGCCAGCAGGGCAGGGGGCAGGGATTCACCCCTCCACTTT.